What follows are 22 T cell receptor beta chains derived from one specimen sequenced in a study of a mutant IDH1 vaccine in newly diagnosed glioma. Described time point: week 35, safety follow-up. A 20-mer mutant IDH1 peptide at 300 ug was injected subcutaneously with topical imiquimod. Libraries were prepared by immunoSEQ multiplex PCR; TCRdb keeps only in-frame clonotypes and omits some of them. The repertoire holds 31,000 or so clones, with roughly 80% as singletons. These receptors' targets are unknown. Sample: PBMCs, taken from a glioma patient whose treatment included an IDH1 peptide vaccine. These receptors were taken from a man aged 25 to 40 with glioma.

This chain joins TRBV18 and TRBJ1-5; possible D gene TRBD1, 5 bases. The CDR3 runs 16 residues. Trimming shortened V by 4 bases and J by 3 bases, and 16 bases separated the two germline ends. The V gene's germline CDR1 is KGHSH and CDR2 LQKENI. The DNA for the CDR3 is TGTGCCAGCTCACTCACCGCAGGGAGGGACAATCAGCCCCAGCATTTT. Protein: CASSLTAGRDNQPQHF.

The rearrangement joins TRBV13 to TRBJ1-1, with a possible D match to TRBD1 (6 bases). The V gene lost 5 bases and the J gene lost 5 bases, with 18 bases spanning the gap. The CDR3 is made up of 15 amino acids. Germline V CDR1 and CDR2: PRHDT, FYEKMQ (reference sequence). The DNA of the CDR3 is TGTGCCAGCAGCATGAACAGGGTAGTTGAGACTGAAGCTTTCTTT. Amino acid sequence: CASSMNRVVETEAFF.

The CDR3 here is CASRQSGAANTGELFF. As DNA, the CDR3 is TGTGCCAGCAGACAGTCGGGAGCGGCAAACACCGGGGAGCTGTTTTTT. The chain is built from TRBV6-6 and TRBJ2-2; D possibly corresponds to TRBD2 (6 bases). Per the germline V gene, CDR1 is MNHNY and CDR2 is SVGAGI (reference sequence). With 6 bases removed from V and 2 bases from J, the gap between germline ends came to 16 bases. The CDR3 covers 16 residues.

This clone has only a few counts. The V and J genes are TRBV19 and TRBJ1-4, with no clear D. This CDR3 spans 14 amino acids. V was cut by 1 base and J by 4 bases, with 7 bases left in between. Germline values: CDR1 LNHDA, CDR2 SQIVND (reference sequence). CDR3 nucleotide sequence: TGTGCCAGTAGTATAGGCACCTATAATGAAAAACTGTTTTTT. Residues: CASSIGTYNEKLFF.

The rearrangement uses TRBV7-9 and TRBJ2-7; D is possibly TRBD1 (6 bases). This CDR3 has 14 residues. Germline V gene lookup returns CDR1 SEHNR and CDR2 FQNEAQ (reference sequence). V was cut by 1 base and J by 4 bases, with 11 bases left in between. The CDR3 is CASSLEQGRYEQYF. The CDR3 bases are TGTGCCAGCAGCTTAGAACAGGGCCGGTACGAGCAGTACTTC.

The rearrangement joins TRBV5-1 to TRBJ2-6, with a weak D call TRBD1 (6 bases). Deletions cut 3 bases from V and 0 bases from J, with 16 bases between. CDR3 length equals 18 residues. Germline CDR1 SGHRS, CDR2 YFSETQ. This CDR3 reads CASSSLTGPISGANVLTF. CDR3 nucleotide sequence: TGCGCCAGCAGCTCGTTGACAGGACCGATCTCTGGGGCCAACGTCCTGACTTTC.

This rearrangement joins TRBV11-3 to TRBJ2-5; 8 nucleotides agree with TRBD2. The CDR3 is made up of 15 amino acids. Trimming at V came to 4 bases and at J to 4 bases, leaving 8 bases not matched to a gene. Germline V gene sequence: CDR1 SGHNT, CDR2 YENEEA. The CDR3 DNA sequence: TGTGCCAGCAGCTCAGGACTAGCAGGGAGAGAGACCCAGTACTTC. Translated, it gives CASSSGLAGRETQYF.

The chain is built from TRBV6-1 and TRBJ2-7; D is unclear. V was shortened by 1 base and J by 7 bases, with 5 bases between the two germline ends. Germline CDR1 is MNHNS and CDR2 is SASEGT. CDR3 size: 11 residues. CDR3 protein: CASSEGGEQYF. The CDR3 DNA follows: TGTGCCAGCAGTGAAGGTGGGGAGCAGTACTTC.

The chain recombines TRBV19 with TRBJ1-2; D gene unclear. The CDR3 sequence is 11 residues long. The germline CDR1 and CDR2 sequences are LNHDA and SQIVND (reference sequence). V was cut by 4 bases and J by 8 bases, with 8 bases left in between. The chain's CDR3 is CASSRGNGYTF. For the CDR3, the DNA is TGTGCCAGTAGTAGGGGTAACGGCTACACCTTC.

The chain couples TRBV25-1 to TRBJ2-7; 7 positions match TRBD2. V lost 1 base, J lost 4 bases, and 7 bases stayed unmatched. CDR3 size: 15 residues. The germline V gene has CDR1 MGHDK and CDR2 SYGVNS. The CDR3 reads CASSEFGGSRYEQYF. DNA for the CDR3: TGTGCCAGCAGTGAATTCGGCGGGAGCAGGTACGAGCAGTACTTC.

CDR3 residues: CASSTGTGAGGYTF. As DNA, the CDR3 is TGTGCCAGCAGTACCGGGACAGGGGCAGGAGGCTACACCTTC. The chain joins TRBV6-4 to TRBJ1-2; TRBD1 aligns across 10 bases. V shed 5 bases and J 8 bases; nucleotides not matched to a gene: 8. The CDR3 has 14 amino acids. Germline loops: CDR1 MRHNA, CDR2 SNTAGT.

V usage is TRBV19 and J usage is TRBJ1-6; maybe TRBD1 (6 bases). Between the trimmed V and J ends, which lost 7 bases and 9 bases, there was a span of 19 bases. The germline V gene encodes CDR1 LNHDA and CDR2 SQIVND (reference sequence). The CDR3 spans 15 residues. CDR3 protein: CASTQAHRAGSPLHF. The CDR3 nucleotides read TGTGCCAGTACCCAAGCCCACAGGGCTGGTTCACCCCTCCACTTT.

This clone was seen a handful of times. The J gene is TRBJ2-7, the V gene TRBV7-6; TRBD1 aligns across 11 bases. J lost 5 bases, V lost 4 bases, and 10 bases had no gene match. Germline V CDR1 and CDR2: SGHVS, FNYEAQ. CDR3 size: 16 residues. The CDR3 region has the DNA TGTGCCAGCAGCTCTATTCTAGGACAGGGGGCCCACGAGCAGTACTTC. It translates to CASSSILGQGAHEQYF.

The gene calls are TRBV6-6 and TRBJ1-1, with D possibly being TRBD1 (5 bases). CDR1 MNHNY and CDR2 SVGAGI come from the germline V gene (reference sequence). Trimming pared 4 bases from V and 4 bases from J, leaving 13 bases between. The CDR3 runs to 14 residues. The CDR3: CASSSRQQGTEAFF. The CDR3 DNA sequence: TGTGCCAGCAGTTCCAGACAGCAAGGCACTGAAGCTTTCTTT.

In DNA form, the CDR3 reads TGTGCCAGCTTCGGGATCGAGCAGTACTTC. Encoded protein: CASFGIEQYF. This sequence joins TRBV6-4 and TRBJ2-7, with D possibly being TRBD2 (5 bases). CDR1 MRHNA and CDR2 SNTAGT come from the germline V gene. The CDR3 is made up of 10 amino acids. V lost 8 bases and J lost 6, with 8 bases in between.

This chain links TRBV5-5 with TRBJ2-7; D ambiguous. V lost 0 bases and J lost 0, with 10 bases in between. Germline CDR1 reads SGHKS; CDR2 reads YYEKEE (reference sequence). The CDR3 extends over 15 amino acids. The CDR3, as DNA: TGTGCCAGCAGCTTGGCCGGTGGGTCCTCCTACGAGCAGTACTTC. It codes for CASSLAGGSSYEQYF.

V and J are TRBV6-1 and TRBJ1-2; 12 nucleotides match TRBD1. Germline assignment: CDR1 MNHNS and CDR2 SASEGT. The CDR3 is 14 amino acids. The ends lost 6 bases at V and 8 bases at J; junction bases unmatched: 7. CDR3 in DNA: TGTGCCAGCAGCCCGGGACAGGGGGCAGGCGGCTACACCTTC. It is translated as CASSPGQGAGGYTF.

This chain connects TRBV2 to TRBJ1-5; perhaps TRBD1 as D (6 bases). From germline, CDR1 is SNHLY and CDR2 FYNNEI. The CDR3 totals 14 residues. V lost 3 bases and J 5 bases, leaving 11 bases between the germline ends. The CDR3 here is CASSDGGQYQPQHF. In DNA, the CDR3 is TGTGCCAGCAGTGACGGCGGACAGTATCAGCCCCAGCATTTT.

There are a few counts of this clone. V is TRBV29-1 and J is TRBJ1-1; D uncertain. The germline gives CDR1 SQVTM, CDR2 ANQGSEA. The germline V and J ends were trimmed by 4 bases and 1 base, with 10 bases remaining between them. The length of the CDR3 is 13 residues. CDR3 region: CSVVWGQNTEAFF. DNA of the CDR3: TGCAGCGTTGTTTGGGGTCAGAACACTGAAGCTTTCTTT.

This clone showed up just a few times. The chain is built from TRBV25-1 and TRBJ1-2; 9 positions match TRBD1. Germline V gene lookup returns CDR1 MGHDK and CDR2 SYGVNS. V dropped 3 bases and J dropped 3; count of bases not matched to a gene: 8. The CDR3 has 16 residues. The CDR3 region is CASSEAGTGSYYGYTF. The CDR3 nucleotides read TGTGCCAGCAGTGAGGCCGGGACAGGGTCCTACTATGGCTACACCTTC.

V is TRBV4-1 and J is TRBJ2-7; TRBD2 is a possible D gene (6 bases). The germline CDR1 and CDR2 sequences are MGHRA and YSYEKL. Trimming took off 4 bases at V and 2 bases at J, with 12 bases between the two ends. CDR3 length: 14 residues. In nucleotides, the CDR3 is TGCGCCAGCAGCCCGGGAGCGGCAGCCTACGAGCAGTACTTC. As protein: CASSPGAAAYEQYF.

The J gene is TRBJ2-1, the V gene TRBV5-1; 8 bases map to TRBD2. The CDR3 spans 15 residues. V lost 0 bases and J lost 5; bases outside the gene matches: 4. CDR1 is SGHRS, CDR2 YFSETQ, per germline. The CDR3 loop reads CASSLGSSGHNEQFF. CDR3 bases: TGCGCCAGCAGCTTGGGTTCTAGCGGGCACAATGAGCAGTTCTTC. The variable domain in full, with the rest retrieved from reference TRBV5-1 and TRBJ2-1, is KAGVTQTPRYLIKTRGQQVTLSCSPISGHRSVSWYQQTPGQGLQFLFEYFSETQRNKGNFPGRFSGRQFSNSRSEMNVSTLELGDSALYLCASSLGSSGHNEQFFGPGTRLTVL.